These T cell receptor beta chains were read from a single sample in a study of shared clonotypes between healthy human individuals. Sequenced by immunoSEQ multiplex PCR; TCRdb stores in-frame clones only, minus some. The table lists some 2 million clones, about 95% of them singletons, with roughly 1.2% in the top ten. Sequenced: naive CD8+ T cells sorted from blood. The source of these receptors is a man between 18 and 35 years old in good health. CDR3s include the opening cysteine and the closing phenylalanine or tryptophan.

j_call v_call cdr3_aa
TRBJ2-2 TRBV11-1 CASSYNTGELFF
TRBJ2-7 TRBV5-6 CASSSPRLAGGPDYEQYF
TRBJ2-7 TRBV5-8 CASSLGTGVNEQYF
TRBJ2-1 TRBV10-2 CASGQSLAGGPEQFF
TRBJ2-7 TRBV5-8 CASSFGLNEQYF
TRBJ2-7 TRBV29-1 CSVESGQGGYEQYF
TRBJ1-1 TRBV13 CASSTGQNTEAFF
TRBJ2-1 TRBV6-5 CASSYRLEDRDDEQFF
TRBJ2-7 TRBV4-1 CASSPGTLTYEQYF
TRBJ2-1 TRBV5-6 CASNTGEGLRAYNEQFF
TRBJ2-7 TRBV5-1 CASSLDAGTASYEQYF
TRBJ2-7 TRBV4-1 CASSQERGSPTYEQYF
TRBJ1-1 TRBV5-1 CASSLWADGGHENTEAFF
TRBJ2-5 TRBV28 CASSLNTQETQYF
TRBJ1-2 TRBV4-1 CASSQGVLQGEGYTF
TRBJ1-1 TRBV9 CASSVTEDPNTEAFF
TRBJ1-5 TRBV27 CASSLVGVEGLNQPQHF